These 10 T cell receptor beta chains were all obtained from the same sample, sequenced in a study of OX40 agonist ivuxolimab in advanced cancers. Assay used: immunoSEQ multiplex PCR; TCRdb lists only in-frame clones, some missing. The sample holds 60,000 to 70,000 clones; 75% to 90% are singletons and the top ten take more than 1%. The source was CD4+ or CD8+ T cells sorted from blood, collected in a trial of the OX40 agonist ivuxolimab. The source of these receptors is an adult with an advanced solid tumor such as melanoma, head and neck, liver or kidney cancer.

The J gene is TRBJ2-5, the V gene TRBV5-4; D gene uncertain. The CDR3 loop spans 12 amino acids. The ends were cut back, 2 bases at V and 2 bases at J, with 4 bases in the middle. Germline CDR1 SGHNT, CDR2 YYREEE (reference sequence). The CDR3 loop reads CASSLEQETQYF. The CDR3 DNA reads as TGTGCCAGCAGCTTAGAACAAGAGACCCAGTACTTC.

This clone was seen a handful of times. CDR3 protein: CASSTPIKQETQYF. The CDR3 coding sequence is TGTGCCAGCAGTACCCCCATCAAGCAAGAGACCCAGTACTTC. The J gene is TRBJ2-5, the V gene TRBV2, with D unresolved. Germline assignment: CDR1 SNHLY and CDR2 FYNNEI. Trimming shortened V by 5 bases and J by 2 bases, and 12 bases separated the two germline ends. CDR3 length equals 14 residues.

V and J are TRBV5-6 and TRBJ2-4; D uncertain. V was trimmed by 5 bases and J by 5 bases, leaving 17 bases between them. This CDR3 has 15 amino acids. CDR1 and CDR2 (germline): SGHDT, YYEEEE. This CDR3 reads CASSTRIGSENIQYF. CDR3 nucleotides: TGTGCCAGCAGTACCCGTATCGGCAGCGAAAACATTCAGTACTTC.

This clone was counted once. The chain is built from TRBV5-4 and TRBJ2-1, with 12 bases fitting TRBD2. The junction had 8 bases not matched to a gene; V was cut back by 5 bases and J by 8 bases. The CDR3 has 15 amino acids. Germline-derived CDR1 and CDR2 are SGHNT and YYREEE (reference sequence). CDR3 region: CASSPSGGALYEQFF. The CDR3 bases are TGTGCCAGCAGTCCTAGCGGGGGGGCCCTGTATGAGCAGTTCTTC.

The CDR3 is CASSSGEGYTF. DNA for the CDR3: TGTGCCAGCAGCTCGGGCGAGGGCTACACCTTC. This rearrangement joins TRBV5-6 to TRBJ1-2, with D hard to call. The V and J ends lost 3 bases and 8 bases respectively, with 8 bases between them. This CDR3 comprises 11 residues. Germline V gene data show CDR1 as SGHDT and CDR2 as YYEEEE.

The rearrangement uses TRBV4-1 and TRBJ2-1; TRBD2 matches 8 bases. The length of the CDR3 is 17 residues. The germline V gene encodes CDR1 MGHRA and CDR2 YSYEKL. Trimming at V came to 4 bases and at J to 9 bases, leaving 17 bases not matched to a gene. The CDR3 protein is CASSRGPTGGPLVEQFF. In DNA form, the CDR3 reads TGCGCCAGCAGCCGAGGACCCACGGGGGGGCCCCTCGTTGAGCAGTTCTTC.

This clone was seen a single time. The chain employs TRBV7-3 and TRBJ2-1, with D possibly TRBD2 on 5 matching bases. Germline CDR1 and CDR2: SGHTA and FQGTGA. The germline V and J ends were trimmed by 5 bases and 6 bases, with 5 bases remaining between them. There are 11 residues in the CDR3. The CDR3, as DNA: TGTGCCAGCAGCGGAGGCAATGAGCAGTTCTTC. The encoded protein is CASSGGNEQFF.

The V and J genes are TRBV5-4 and TRBJ2-7, with D perhaps matching TRBD2 (6 bases). The CDR3 length is 19 residues. Germline CDR1 reads SGHNT; CDR2 reads YYREEE (reference sequence). The germline V and J ends were trimmed by 5 bases and 2 bases, with 29 bases remaining between them. CDR3 in DNA: TGTGCCAGCAGTAATCAGGAGGGATGGGGTGGAATTTCGACCTACGAGCAGTACTTC. Translation: CASSNQEGWGGISTYEQYF.

This clone appeared a few times. The chain couples TRBV19 to TRBJ1-2, with D possibly TRBD1 on 5 matching bases. V lost 7 bases to trimming and J lost 8 bases, with 8 bases between them. Looked up from germline, CDR1 is LNHDA and CDR2 is SQIVND (reference sequence). CDR3 size: 10 residues. The CDR3 spells CASMGEGYTF. DNA for the CDR3: TGTGCCAGTATGGGGGAAGGCTACACCTTC.

This sequence joins TRBV29-1 and TRBJ2-3; weak D call: TRBD2 (5 bases). This CDR3 spans 13 amino acids. V dropped 1 base and J dropped 5 bases, with 10 bases sitting between them. Germline CDR1 reads SQVTM; CDR2 reads ANQGSEA. CDR3 sequence reads: CSVEGNAGDTQYF. As DNA, the CDR3 is TGCAGCGTTGAAGGGAATGCGGGAGATACGCAGTATTTT.